A selection of T cell receptor beta chains follows, all from one sample in a study of blood T cell repertoires in COVID-19. Sequencing was performed with immunoSEQ multiplex PCR; in TCRdb, only in-frame clones are kept and a portion is missing. The profile covers more than 150,000 clones, with around 82% appearing a single time and about an eighth taken by the ten largest. Sequenced sample: PBMCs or T cells enriched from blood (not recorded which). Receptors were obtained from a man in his forties who had recovered from COVID-19. CDR3s leave out the opening cysteine and the closing phenylalanine or tryptophan. The order of the fields is CDR3 protein, V gene, clone size, J gene. Size tells how often a clone was seen (once, few, many) or the class of an expanded clone, and some rows leave it out.

cdr3_aa: AAGPPGANYGYT
v_call: TRBV6-5
clone_size: -
j_call: TRBJ1-2

cdr3_aa: ASSPGGLAGGFDEQF
v_call: TRBV7-2
clone_size: few
j_call: TRBJ2-1

cdr3_aa: ASSATPGGLNMNTEAF
v_call: TRBV7-2
clone_size: -
j_call: TRBJ1-1

cdr3_aa: ASSLSGLNTEAF
v_call: TRBV5-1
clone_size: -
j_call: TRBJ1-1

cdr3_aa: ASTGGAQSHNSPLH
v_call: TRBV5-8
clone_size: few
j_call: TRBJ1-6

cdr3_aa: ATSRGGTSGSTDTQY
v_call: TRBV15
clone_size: -
j_call: TRBJ2-3

cdr3_aa: ASSMTGTGVGNTIY
v_call: TRBV7-2
clone_size: -
j_call: TRBJ1-3

cdr3_aa: ASSPSTGGGTEAF
v_call: TRBV6-5
clone_size: once
j_call: TRBJ1-1

cdr3_aa: ASSLQGGLNNSPLH
v_call: TRBV5-1
clone_size: few
j_call: TRBJ1-6

cdr3_aa: ASSSEVAGGGYNEQF
v_call: TRBV4-1
clone_size: -
j_call: TRBJ2-1

cdr3_aa: ASRSEGQGGTEAF
v_call: TRBV2
clone_size: -
j_call: TRBJ1-1

cdr3_aa: ASSLTSGRLDEQF
v_call: TRBV11-2
clone_size: -
j_call: TRBJ2-1

cdr3_aa: AISDRVATLQDGYT
v_call: TRBV10-3
clone_size: once
j_call: TRBJ1-2

cdr3_aa: ASSSSSSYIDEQF
v_call: TRBV6-2/TRBV6-3
clone_size: -
j_call: TRBJ2-1

cdr3_aa: ASSKVPDRLYEAF
v_call: TRBV11-2
clone_size: -
j_call: TRBJ1-1

cdr3_aa: ASSPVSGWGTDTQY
v_call: TRBV13
clone_size: once
j_call: TRBJ2-3

cdr3_aa: ASSLPGQPQH
v_call: TRBV6-2/TRBV6-3
clone_size: -
j_call: TRBJ1-5

cdr3_aa: ASSPRRRDMNTEAF
v_call: TRBV11-1
clone_size: -
j_call: TRBJ1-1

cdr3_aa: ASSLTGLAGNTIY
v_call: TRBV5-1
clone_size: -
j_call: TRBJ1-3

cdr3_aa: ASSFMNTEAF
v_call: TRBV6-5
clone_size: -
j_call: TRBJ1-1

cdr3_aa: ASSSTGQGAVGYGYT
v_call: TRBV7-3
clone_size: -
j_call: TRBJ1-2

cdr3_aa: ASSDERQGGNYGYT
v_call: TRBV2
clone_size: -
j_call: TRBJ1-2

cdr3_aa: ASVKRERSEAF
v_call: TRBV19
clone_size: once
j_call: TRBJ1-1

cdr3_aa: ASRSTGVVNEQF
v_call: TRBV27
clone_size: -
j_call: TRBJ2-1

cdr3_aa: ASSQTYNEQF
v_call: TRBV7-8
clone_size: once
j_call: TRBJ2-1

cdr3_aa: ASSVATSGSSFNEQF
v_call: TRBV9
clone_size: -
j_call: TRBJ2-1

cdr3_aa: ASSSGLAVYSSYNEQF
v_call: TRBV7-2
clone_size: -
j_call: TRBJ2-1

cdr3_aa: ASSQDFAKEHQPQH
v_call: TRBV3-1/TRBV3-2
clone_size: -
j_call: TRBJ1-5

cdr3_aa: ASSGSSGQGGELF
v_call: TRBV2
clone_size: -
j_call: TRBJ2-2

cdr3_aa: ASSYNSNQPQH
v_call: TRBV7-9
clone_size: -
j_call: TRBJ1-5

cdr3_aa: ASSLGPRTYEQY
v_call: TRBV7-2
clone_size: -
j_call: TRBJ2-7

cdr3_aa: ASSIGTGERNYGYT
v_call: TRBV19
clone_size: few
j_call: TRBJ1-2

cdr3_aa: ASSRPGHITEAF
v_call: TRBV6-5
clone_size: few
j_call: TRBJ1-1

cdr3_aa: ASSPDRGEPQH
v_call: TRBV19
clone_size: many
j_call: TRBJ1-5

cdr3_aa: ASSPRPTGLSKNIQY
v_call: TRBV7-2
clone_size: -
j_call: TRBJ2-4

cdr3_aa: ASSYQSGSSYNEQF
v_call: TRBV6-5
clone_size: -
j_call: TRBJ2-1

cdr3_aa: ASSLSLGARGTEAF
v_call: TRBV5-1
clone_size: -
j_call: TRBJ1-1

cdr3_aa: ASSDQGVSTEAF
v_call: TRBV5-1
clone_size: once
j_call: TRBJ1-1

cdr3_aa: ASSQYLTGTGEQF
v_call: TRBV3-1/TRBV3-2
clone_size: -
j_call: TRBJ2-1

cdr3_aa: AISERDREKGYT
v_call: TRBV10-3
clone_size: -
j_call: TRBJ1-2

cdr3_aa: ASSLGQGYGYT
v_call: TRBV7-3
clone_size: -
j_call: TRBJ1-2

cdr3_aa: ASSIPPGLNHNEQF
v_call: TRBV19
clone_size: few
j_call: TRBJ2-1

cdr3_aa: ASSLWRDEKLF
v_call: TRBV5-1
clone_size: -
j_call: TRBJ1-4

cdr3_aa: AWSIAWGGETQY
v_call: TRBV30
clone_size: -
j_call: TRBJ2-5

cdr3_aa: ATSEPGGNTGELF
v_call: TRBV24-1
clone_size: few
j_call: TRBJ2-2

cdr3_aa: ASSPQEGTGELF
v_call: TRBV18
clone_size: -
j_call: TRBJ2-2

cdr3_aa: ASSYAAGTSTDTQY
v_call: TRBV6-2/TRBV6-3
clone_size: -
j_call: TRBJ2-3

cdr3_aa: ASSLWRANKDGYT
v_call: TRBV28
clone_size: -
j_call: TRBJ1-2

cdr3_aa: ASATGQLT
v_call: TRBV7-9
clone_size: -
j_call: TRBJ1-2

cdr3_aa: ASSLGAGVASNQPQH
v_call: TRBV2
clone_size: -
j_call: TRBJ1-5

cdr3_aa: ASSLGWSQPQH
v_call: TRBV7-8
clone_size: -
j_call: TRBJ1-5

cdr3_aa: ASSLQETQY
v_call: TRBV5-1
clone_size: -
j_call: TRBJ2-5

cdr3_aa: ASSSRQGQNEKLF
v_call: TRBV4-1
clone_size: -
j_call: TRBJ1-4

cdr3_aa: SVARTGRAQDTQY
v_call: TRBV29-1
clone_size: once
j_call: TRBJ2-3

cdr3_aa: ASSLAGGGYTEAF
v_call: TRBV11-2
clone_size: -
j_call: TRBJ1-1

cdr3_aa: ASSQGEGTWTEAF
v_call: TRBV7-2
clone_size: -
j_call: TRBJ1-1

cdr3_aa: ASSLQGTNTEAF
v_call: TRBV7-9
clone_size: many
j_call: TRBJ1-1

cdr3_aa: ASSGGDASFGETQY
v_call: TRBV5-1
clone_size: -
j_call: TRBJ2-5

cdr3_aa: ASSLDRGREGPLYNEQF
v_call: TRBV11-2
clone_size: -
j_call: TRBJ2-1

cdr3_aa: ASSPRPWERLNYGYT
v_call: TRBV4-1
clone_size: -
j_call: TRBJ1-2